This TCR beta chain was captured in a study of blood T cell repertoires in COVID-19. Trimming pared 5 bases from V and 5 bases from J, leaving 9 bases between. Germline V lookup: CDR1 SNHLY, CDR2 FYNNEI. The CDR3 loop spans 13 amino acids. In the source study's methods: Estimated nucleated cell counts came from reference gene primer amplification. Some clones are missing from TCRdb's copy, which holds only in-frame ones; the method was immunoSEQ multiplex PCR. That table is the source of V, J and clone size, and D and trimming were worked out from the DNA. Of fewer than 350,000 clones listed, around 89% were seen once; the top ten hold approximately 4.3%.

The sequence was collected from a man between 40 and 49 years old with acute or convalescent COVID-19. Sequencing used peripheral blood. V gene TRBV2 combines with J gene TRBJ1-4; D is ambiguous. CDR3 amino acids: CASSPRGNEKLFF. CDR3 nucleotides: TGTGCCAGCAGTCCTCGAGGGAATGAAAAACTGTTTTTT.